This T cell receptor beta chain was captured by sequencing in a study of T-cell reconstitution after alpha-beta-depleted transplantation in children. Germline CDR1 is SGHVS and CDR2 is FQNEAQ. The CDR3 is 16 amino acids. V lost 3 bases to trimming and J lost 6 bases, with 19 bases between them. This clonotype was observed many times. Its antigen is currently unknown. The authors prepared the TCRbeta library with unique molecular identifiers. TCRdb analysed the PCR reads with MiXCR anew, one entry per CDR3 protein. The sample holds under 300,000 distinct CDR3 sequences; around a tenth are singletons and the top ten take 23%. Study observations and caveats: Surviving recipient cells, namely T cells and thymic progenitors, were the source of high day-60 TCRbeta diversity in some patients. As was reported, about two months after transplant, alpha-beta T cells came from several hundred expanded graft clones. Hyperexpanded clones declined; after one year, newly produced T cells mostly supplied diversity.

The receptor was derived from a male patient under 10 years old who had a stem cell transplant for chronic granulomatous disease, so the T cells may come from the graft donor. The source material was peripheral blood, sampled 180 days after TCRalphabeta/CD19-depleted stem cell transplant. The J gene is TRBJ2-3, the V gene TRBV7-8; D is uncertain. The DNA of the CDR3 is TGTGCCAGCAGCTTCGTCTCTGGGCCCTCGGTTGATACGCAGTATTTT. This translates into CASSFVSGPSVDTQYF.